Here is one T cell receptor (beta chain) with its context. Antigen: not known. There were TCR beta CDR3 regions amplified from RNA transcripts. The HTBI primer set was used in a first-round RT-PCR of the TCR CDR3. Using its own MiXCR run on the multiplex PCR reads, TCRdb lists one record per CDR3 protein. This table has some 350,000 distinct CDR3 sequences, 15% to 18% appearing once. The CDR3 loop spans 13 amino acids. Germline V gene data show CDR1 as SQVTM and CDR2 as ANQGSEA. V was pared by 6 bases and J by 4 bases, with 4 bases of the junction left unmatched. This record comes from a study of T cells in Graves' hyperthyroidism and ophthalmopathy. Findings and caveats of the study: Blood also contained most expanded thyroid clonotypes above 0.001.

Any symptoms of ophthalmopathy came after the first hyperthyroidism diagnosis, from which the blood sample dates. Source material for PBMCs was more than 7.5 ml fresh peripheral blood. The genes are TRBV29-1 and TRBJ2-2; 8 positions match TRBD1. The TCR originated in a woman aged 18-29 years with Graves' hyperthyroidism that later progressed to Graves' ophthalmopathy. The sample consisted of blood. The CDR3 sequence is CSVPGTGTGELFF. The CDR3 nucleotides read TGCAGCGTCCCCGGGACAGGCACCGGGGAGCTGTTTTTT.